This T cell receptor (beta chain) was sequenced in a study of blood T cells in healthy people across ages. General study points: It was held that the diversity estimates obtained from one million T cells were underestimates.

The V and J ends lost 4 bases and 11 bases respectively, with 17 bases between them. There are 13 residues in the CDR3. Germline CDR1 reads LGHDT; CDR2 reads YNNKEL (reference sequence). A J-beta primer mix and a sample-barcoded 5' primer were used in a second PCR of about 7 to 11 cycles. A 12-random-nucleotide template-switch adaptor tagged each cDNA molecule. Each CDR3 protein gets one entry after TCRdb re-called the 5' RACE reads with MiXCR. Of around 1.5 million distinct CDR3 sequences in the sample, around 35% were seen once. On this clonotype itself: Antigen specificity is unknown.

The total RNA that was extracted per sample amounted to at least 5 micrograms. Specimen: blood. This clonotype was obtained from a woman aged 30 to 39 in good health. The chain has TRBV3-1 and TRBJ2-5; D is ambiguous. The CDR3 nucleotides read TGTGCCAGCAGCCCCGATGGTAATAGTGAGCAGTACTTC. Residues: CASSPDGNSEQYF.